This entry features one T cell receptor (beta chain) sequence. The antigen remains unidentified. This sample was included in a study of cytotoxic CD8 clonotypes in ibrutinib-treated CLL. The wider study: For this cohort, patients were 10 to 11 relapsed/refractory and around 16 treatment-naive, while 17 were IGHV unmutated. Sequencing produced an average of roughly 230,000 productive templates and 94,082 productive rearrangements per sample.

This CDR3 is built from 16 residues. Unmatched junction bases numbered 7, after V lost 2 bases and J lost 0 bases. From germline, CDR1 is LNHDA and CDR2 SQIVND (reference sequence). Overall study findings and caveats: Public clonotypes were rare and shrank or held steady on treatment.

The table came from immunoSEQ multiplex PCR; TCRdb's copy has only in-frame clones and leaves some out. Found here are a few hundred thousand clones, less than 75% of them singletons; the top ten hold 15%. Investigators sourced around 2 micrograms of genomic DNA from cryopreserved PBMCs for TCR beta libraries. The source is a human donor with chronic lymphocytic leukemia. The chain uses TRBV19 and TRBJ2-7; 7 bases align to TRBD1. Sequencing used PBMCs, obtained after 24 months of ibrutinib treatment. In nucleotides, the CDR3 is TGTGCCAGTAGTATAACTCTGGGACAGCTCTCCTACGAGCAGTACTTC. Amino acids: CASSITLGQLSYEQYF.